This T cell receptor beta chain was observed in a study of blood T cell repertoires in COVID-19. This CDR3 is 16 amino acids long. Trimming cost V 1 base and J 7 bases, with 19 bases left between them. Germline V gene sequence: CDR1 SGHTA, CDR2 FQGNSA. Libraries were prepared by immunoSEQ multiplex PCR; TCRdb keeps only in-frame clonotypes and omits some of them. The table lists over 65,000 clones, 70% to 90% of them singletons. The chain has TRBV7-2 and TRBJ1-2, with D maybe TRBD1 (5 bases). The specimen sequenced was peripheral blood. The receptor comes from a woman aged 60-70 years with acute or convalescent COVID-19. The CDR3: CASSLDPGGGSGGYTF. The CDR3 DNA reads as TGTGCCAGCAGCTTAGACCCGGGGGGGGGATCGGGTGGCTACACCTTC.